What follows are 17 T cell receptor beta chains derived from one specimen sequenced in a study of T cell clonality in common variable immunodeficiency. TCRdb keeps only in-frame clones here, not all; method: immunoSEQ multiplex PCR. There are fewer than 70,000 clones in the sample, none observed a single time. The source material was peripheral blood mononuclear cells. The receptors shown here come from a person aged 18 to 69 in good health.

This clone was seen repeatedly, ten times or more. The read gets to within 3 residues of the CDR3 end, and the germline J gene fills in the rest. V gene TRBV6-1 combines with J gene TRBJ2-1; D gene uncertain. This CDR3 has 17 amino acids. Germline CDR1 is MNHNS and CDR2 is SASEGT. The V and J ends lost 2 bases and 0 bases respectively, with 14 bases between them. CDR3 protein: CASSERGASSSYNEQFF. The sequenced part of the CDR3 DNA is TGTGCCAGCAGTGAACGCGGAGCCTCGAGCTCCTACAATGAG.

There are many counts of this clone. The CDR3 end lies 3 residues beyond the end of the read and is filled in from the germline J gene. V gene TRBV18 combines with J gene TRBJ1-1; a weak D match, TRBD1 (5 bases). This CDR3 has 13 amino acids. Deletions cut 6 bases from V and 5 bases from J, with 13 bases between. CDR1 KGHSH and CDR2 LQKENI come from the germline V gene. The CDR3 region is CASSSGSRTEAFF. Partial CDR3 DNA: TGTGCCAGCTCGTCAGGGTCGAGGACTGAA.

Comment on this clone: The CDR3 extends 3 residues past the end of the read, so its final part is completed from the germline J gene. The chain employs TRBV11-3 and TRBJ2-1, with TRBD2 identical over 8 bases. V lost 5 bases to trimming and J lost 6 bases; unmatched junction nucleotides: 3. CDR3 size: 13 residues. Per the germline V gene, CDR1 is SGHNT and CDR2 is YENEEA. Incomplete CDR3 DNA: TGTGCCAGCAGCGGGACTAGAAGCAATGAG. This translates into CASSGTRSNE. The whole CDR3 sequence is CASSGTRSNEQFF.

This clone was found many times. Coverage ceases 3 residues before the CDR3 finishes, and the germline J gene fills in the end. This chain uses TRBV28 with TRBJ2-7; no reliable D call. The CDR3 runs to 14 residues. The V and J ends lost 1 base and 2 bases respectively, with 9 bases between them. Germline V gene lookup returns CDR1 MDHEN and CDR2 SYDVKM. The CDR3 bases that were read are TGTGCCAGCAGTTTATCTGGCCCAACCTACGAG. It specifies CASSLSGPTYE. The CDR3 in its entirety is CASSLSGPTYEQYF. Variable domain in full (rest from reference TRBV28 and TRBJ2-7): DVKVTQSSRYLVKRTGEKVFLECVQDMDHENMFWYRQDPGLGLRLIYFSYDVKMKEKGDIPEGYSVSREKKERFSLILESASTNQTSMYLCASSLSGPTYEQYFGPGTRLTVT.

About this clone: With the read ending 3 residues before the CDR3 end, the germline J gene is used to fill in that end. The rearrangement uses TRBV10-2 and TRBJ2-2; 7 bases agree with TRBD2. After removal of 4 bases from V and 5 bases from J, the junction contained 4 bases not matched to a gene. From germline, CDR1 is WSHSY and CDR2 SAAADI. The CDR3 loop spans 14 amino acids. The CDR3 bases that were read are TGCGCCAGCAGTGTTCAGGGAGGGACCGGGGAG. It translates to CASSVQGGTGE. The CDR3 as a whole reads CASSVQGGTGELFF.

There are many counts of this clone. The read comes to an end 3 residues before the CDR3 does, leaving the germline J gene to fill in the end. The chain employs TRBV28 and TRBJ1-2; 8 bases are shared with TRBD1. V lost 6 bases to trimming and J lost 4 bases; unmatched junction nucleotides: 10. The CDR3 has 15 residues. Germline CDR1 and CDR2: MDHEN and SYDVKM. Here the CDR3 reads CASRSPRTGIYGYTF. The sequenced CDR3 bases are TGTGCCAGCAGGTCCCCTAGGACAGGGATCTATGGC.

This clone has ten or more counts. With the read ending 3 residues before the CDR3 end, the germline J gene is used to fill in that end. This sequence joins TRBV7-9 and TRBJ2-7; 9 nucleotides line up with TRBD1. The CDR3 is made up of 15 amino acids. Germline CDR1 reads SEHNR; CDR2 reads FQNEAQ (reference sequence). V gave up 0 bases and J gave up 6 bases; unmatched junction bases: 6. Incomplete CDR3 DNA: TGTGCCAGCAGCTTAGCCGGACAGGGGATGGGCGAG. It codes for CASSLAGQGMGE. The CDR3, in full, reads CASSLAGQGMGEQYF.

The sample holds many counts of this clone. The CDR3 goes on 3 residues after the read ends, and that part is filled in from the germline J gene. This rearrangement joins TRBV12-3 or TRBV12-4 to TRBJ2-1, with TRBD2 identical over 7 bases. This CDR3 region has 15 residues. V was clipped by 5 bases and J by 8 bases; unmatched bases: 12. The CDR3 loop is CASSSWLAEADEQFF. Incomplete CDR3 DNA: TGTGCCAGCAGTAGTTGGCTAGCGGAGGCCGATGAG.

There are many counts of this clone. The CDR3 end is not reached by the read, which stops 3 residues before it; the germline J gene fills it in. The chain employs TRBV11-3 and TRBJ1-2, with 8 bases matching TRBD1. After removal of 7 bases from V and 4 bases from J, the junction contained 5 bases not matched to a gene. Looked up from germline, CDR1 is SGHNT and CDR2 is YENEEA. CDR3 length: 13 amino acids. Partial CDR3 DNA: TGTGCCAGCACCGCAGGACAGGGCTATGGC. This encodes CASTAGQGYG. The entire CDR3 is CASTAGQGYGYTF.

This clone has at least ten counts. The read gets to within 3 residues of the CDR3 end, and the germline J gene fills in the rest. The chain links TRBV5-4 to TRBJ2-3; D is possibly TRBD2 (6 bases). There are 13 residues in the CDR3. The V end lost 4 bases, the J end lost 6 bases, and 12 bases lay between the germline ends. CDR1 and CDR2 (germline): SGHNT, YYREEE (reference sequence). The CDR3 DNA, read in part, is TGTGCCAGCAGCAACCCGGGGGAGGATACG. Its protein is CASSNPGEDT. The whole CDR3 is CASSNPGEDTQYF.

This clone was seen ten or more times. At one end, the junction sequence differs from germline, possibly due to a read error. Read sequence stops 3 residues before the CDR3 end, and the germline J gene provides the missing end. The chain combines TRBV4-2 with TRBJ2-3, with 8 nucleotides matching TRBD2. The CDR3 totals 15 residues. The germline gives CDR1 LGHNA, CDR2 YNFKEQ. The CDR3 loop reads CASSQGSGGTDTQYF. The sequenced part of the CDR3 DNA is TGCGCCAGCAGCCAAGGTAGCGGGGGCACAGATACG.

This clone was seen at least ten times. The read ends 3 residues before the CDR3 terminus; that terminus is restored from the germline J gene. The J gene is TRBJ2-7, the V gene TRBV18; D is possibly TRBD2 (5 bases). The germline gives CDR1 KGHSH, CDR2 LQKENI. Trimming removed 3 bases at V and 6 bases at J, with 18 bases between. This CDR3 has 15 amino acids. The DNA read from the CDR3 is TGTGCCAGCTCACCCGTCTCAGGCCCGGAGGCCGAG. It codes for CASSPVSGPEAE. The entire CDR3 sequence reads CASSPVSGPEAEQYF.

This clone has at least ten counts. The read ends 3 residues early relative to the CDR3; the germline J gene fills the gap. The chain is built from TRBV7-3 and TRBJ1-1; D uncertain. The CDR3 runs to 13 residues. V was trimmed by 5 bases and J by 1 base, leaving 8 bases between them. Germline CDR1 and CDR2: SGHTA and FQGTGA. Incomplete CDR3 DNA: TGTGCCAGCAGCCCCACGGGGAACACTGAA. Translation gives CASSPTGNTE. Given in full, the CDR3 is CASSPTGNTEAFF.

This clone has at least ten counts. The CDR3 here is CASSIDHSNEQFF. The CDR3 DNA, read in part, is TGTGCCAGTAGTATAGATCACAGCAATGAG. The chain combines TRBV19 with TRBJ2-1, with D hard to call. The CDR3 end lies 3 residues beyond the end of the read and is filled in from the germline J gene. Germline V gene sequence: CDR1 LNHDA, CDR2 SQIVND (reference sequence). The CDR3 loop spans 13 amino acids. The V end was cut by 0 bases, the J end by 6 bases, with 6 bases between.

This clone showed up many times. The junction and the germline gene differ at one end; a read error may be behind it. Sequencing ends 3 residues short of the CDR3 end; the germline J gene provides the rest. This chain joins TRBV4-2 and TRBJ2-4, with 8 bases that match TRBD2. There are 14 residues in the CDR3. Germline assignment: CDR1 LGHNA and CDR2 YNFKEQ. CDR3 bases read: TGCGCCAGCAGCCAAAGAAGCGGGAGAAACATT. Protein: CASSQRSGRNI. The entire CDR3 sequence reads CASSQRSGRNIQYF.

This clone was observed many times. The read ends 3 residues before the CDR3 terminus; that terminus is restored from the germline J gene. The chain recombines TRBV12-3 or TRBV12-4 with TRBJ1-1, with TRBD1 matching 7 bases. The CDR3 is made up of 19 amino acids. The V segment lost 3 bases and the J segment 0 bases; nucleotides outside the gene matches: 16. The CDR3 spells CASSFPTGNRGAMNTEAFF. CDR3 bases read: TGTGCCAGCAGTTTCCCGACCGGGAACAGGGGAGCAATGAACACTGAA.

This clone was detected many times. The read finishes 3 residues shy of the CDR3 end, and the germline J gene is used to complete it. This rearrangement joins TRBV6-1 to TRBJ1-1, with a tentative D call TRBD1 (5 bases). V lost 2 bases, J lost 7 bases, and 20 bases lay in between. The CDR3 extends over 16 amino acids. The germline CDR1 and CDR2 sequences are MNHNS and SASEGT. The CDR3 sequence is CASSERRSGSGIEAFF. CDR3 DNA, as far as it was read: TGTGCCAGCAGTGAACGGCGGTCAGGGTCGGGAATTGAA.